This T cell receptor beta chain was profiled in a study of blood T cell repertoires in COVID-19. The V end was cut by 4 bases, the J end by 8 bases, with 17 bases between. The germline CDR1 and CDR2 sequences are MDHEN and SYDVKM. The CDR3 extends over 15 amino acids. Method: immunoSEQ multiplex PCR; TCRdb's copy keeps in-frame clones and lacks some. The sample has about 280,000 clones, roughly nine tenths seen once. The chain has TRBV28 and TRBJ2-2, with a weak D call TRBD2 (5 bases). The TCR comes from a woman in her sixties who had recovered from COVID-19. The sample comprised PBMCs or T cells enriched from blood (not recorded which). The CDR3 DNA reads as TGTGCCAGCAGTTCAGCCGCGCTAGCTATGGGGGAGCTGTTTTTT. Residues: CASSSAALAMGELFF.